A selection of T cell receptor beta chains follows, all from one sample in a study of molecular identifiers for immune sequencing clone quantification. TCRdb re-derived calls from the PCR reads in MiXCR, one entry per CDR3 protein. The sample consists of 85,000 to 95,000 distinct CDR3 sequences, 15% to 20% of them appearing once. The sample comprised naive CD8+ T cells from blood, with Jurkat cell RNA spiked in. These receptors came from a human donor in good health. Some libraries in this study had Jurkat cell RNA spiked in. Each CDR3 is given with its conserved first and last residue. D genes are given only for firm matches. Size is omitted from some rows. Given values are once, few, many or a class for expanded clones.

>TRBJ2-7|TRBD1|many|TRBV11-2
TGTGCCAGCAGCTTTGGGCCGGGACAGGGCTACGAGCAGTACTTC
CASSFGPGQGYEQYF
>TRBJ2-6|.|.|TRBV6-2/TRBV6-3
TGTGCCAGCAGTTACCCCCTCTCGGGGGCCAACGTCCTGACTTTC
CASSYPLSGANVLTF
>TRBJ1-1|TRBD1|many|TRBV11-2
TGTGCCAGCAGCCCCGGGACAGATGGAACTGAAGCTTTCTTT
CASSPGTDGTEAFF
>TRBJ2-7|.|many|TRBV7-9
TGTGCCAGCAGCTTAGTAGGACACAGTACCTACGAGCAGTACTTC
CASSLVGHSTYEQYF
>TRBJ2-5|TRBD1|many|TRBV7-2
TGTGCCAGCAGCTTAGTGGGGCAGGGGGCTTACCTAGAGACCCAGTACTTC
CASSLVGQGAYLETQYF
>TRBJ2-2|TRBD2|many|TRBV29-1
TGCAGCGTTGAAGAGGGGAGGGCCGGGGAGCTGTTTTTT
CSVEEGRAGELFF
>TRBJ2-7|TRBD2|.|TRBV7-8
TGTGCCAGCAGCTTAGTTGGGGGGGTCTCCTACGAGCAGTACTTC
CASSLVGGVSYEQYF
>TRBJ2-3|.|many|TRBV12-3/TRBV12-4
TGTGCCAGCAACTACCAACCGGGAACACAGGGAGATACGCAGTATTTT
CASNYQPGTQGDTQYF
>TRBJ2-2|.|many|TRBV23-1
TGCGCCAGCAGTCAATCCCACGGGCTTAGCACCGGGGAGCTGTTTTTT
CASSQSHGLSTGELFF
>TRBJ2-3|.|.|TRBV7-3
TGTGCCAGCAGCCAGTCGGCCTGGTACACAGATACGCAGTATTTT
CASSQSAWYTDTQYF
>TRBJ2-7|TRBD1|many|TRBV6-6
TGTGCCAGCAGTTGGTTGGGACAGGCCTACGAGCAGTACTTC
CASSWLGQAYEQYF
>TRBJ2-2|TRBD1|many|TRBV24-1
TGTGCCACCAGTGATTTGCCTTGGACAGGCGATAACACCGGGGAGCTGTTTTTT
CATSDLPWTGDNTGELFF
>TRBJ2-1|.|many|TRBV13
TGTGCCAGCAGCTTAGGTATCTATGAGCAGTTCTTC
CASSLGIYEQFF
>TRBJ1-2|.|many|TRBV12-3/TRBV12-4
TGTGCCAGCAGTCCCGGGGCACTTACTAACTATGGCTACACCTTC
CASSPGALTNYGYTF
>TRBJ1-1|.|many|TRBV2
TGTGCCAGCAGTGAAGTCCGCACTGAAGCTTTCTTT
CASSEVRTEAFF
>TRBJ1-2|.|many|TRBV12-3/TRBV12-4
TGTGCCAGTAGCCTGTCTGCCAACTATGGCTACACCTTC
CASSLSANYGYTF
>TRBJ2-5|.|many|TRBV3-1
TGTGCCAGCAGCCAAGTAGGCCCGATGACCCAGTACTTC
CASSQVGPMTQYF
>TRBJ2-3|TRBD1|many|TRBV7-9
TGTGCCAGCAGCTTGTTGGGGACAGGGAGGGCGTCAGATACGCAGTATTTT
CASSLLGTGRASDTQYF
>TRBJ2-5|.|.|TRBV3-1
TGTGCCAGCAGCGGGGCTCCATACAATCAGGGGTCAGAGACCCAGTACTTC
CASSGAPYNQGSETQYF
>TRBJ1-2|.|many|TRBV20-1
TGCAGTGCTAGAGAGTTCGAGCACTATGGCTACACCTTC
CSAREFEHYGYTF
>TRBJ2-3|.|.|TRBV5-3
TGTGCCAGCATCAACCGGGGGCATAGCACAGATACGCAGTATTTT
CASINRGHSTDTQYF
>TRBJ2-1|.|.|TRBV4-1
TGCGCCAGCAGCCAACGTGCGCGGTTCGACAATGAGCAGTTCTTC
CASSQRARFDNEQFF
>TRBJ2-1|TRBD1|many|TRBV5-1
TGCGCCAGCAGCTCTACCCCGGGACAGACCCATGAGCAGTTCTTC
CASSSTPGQTHEQFF
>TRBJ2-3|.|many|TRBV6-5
TGTGCCAGCACTCGACTGACAGGTGTAACAGATACGCAGTATTTT
CASTRLTGVTDTQYF
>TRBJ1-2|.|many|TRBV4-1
TGCGCCAGCAGCCAAGATAGTAGGGGGACGTACTATGGCTACACCTTC
CASSQDSRGTYYGYTF
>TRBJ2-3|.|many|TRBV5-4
TGTGCCAGCAGCTTGTCTGGATCAGATACGCAGTATTTT
CASSLSGSDTQYF
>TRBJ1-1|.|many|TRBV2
TGTGCCAGCACCGAGGGGTACATGGAAGCTTTCTTT
CASTEGYMEAFF
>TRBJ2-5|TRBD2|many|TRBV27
TGTGCCAGCAGTCCATCAGCGGGACAAGAGACCCAGTACTTC
CASSPSAGQETQYF
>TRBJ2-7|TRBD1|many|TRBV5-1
TGCGCCAGCAGCTCGTGGCGGGACAGGGAGGCCTACGAGCAGTACTTC
CASSSWRDREAYEQYF
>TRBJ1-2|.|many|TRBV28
TGTGCCAGCAGTTTCGAGGGGGAAAGGGATGGCTACACCTTC
CASSFEGERDGYTF
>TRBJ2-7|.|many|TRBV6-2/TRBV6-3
TGTGCCAGCAGTTACCCAGGGACCTTCTCCTACGAGCAGTACTTC
CASSYPGTFSYEQYF
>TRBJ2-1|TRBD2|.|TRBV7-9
TGTGCCAGCAGCTCACTAGCGGGGCAAACTAGCTCCTACAATGAGCGGTCCTTC
CASSSLAGQTSSYNERSF
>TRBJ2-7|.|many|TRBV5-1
TGCGCCAGCAGCTTGACCATTAAAAAAGGGACCCCGGCTGACTACGAGCAGTACTTC
CASSLTIKKGTPADYEQYF
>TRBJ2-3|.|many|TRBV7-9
TGTGCCAGCCTGGGGGACGCCACCTATCCTGAGGCGCAGTATTTT
CASLGDATYPEAQYF
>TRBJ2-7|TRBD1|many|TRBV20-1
TGCAGTGCTCCCTACTGGCCCGGGACAGGGACTTACGAGCAGTACTTC
CSAPYWPGTGTYEQYF
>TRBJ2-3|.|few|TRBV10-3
TGTGCCATCAGTGAGGTAGGGGGGCAGGGCACAGATACGCAGTATTTT
CAISEVGGQGTDTQYF
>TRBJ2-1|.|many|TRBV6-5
TGTGCCAGCAGTTACTCGTTCGGGAGCTCCTACAATGAGCAGTTCTTC
CASSYSFGSSYNEQFF